Listed below are T cell receptor beta chains from one sample, sequenced in a study of blood T cell repertoires in COVID-19. The assay was immunoSEQ multiplex PCR, and TCRdb's table has in-frame clones only and misses some. The table lists under 200,000 clones, roughly 90% of them singletons. Sequencing was done on a sample of PBMCs or T cells enriched from blood (not recorded which). The source is a woman aged 45-60 years who had recovered from COVID-19. CDR3s include the opening cysteine and the closing phenylalanine or tryptophan. The order of the fields is CDR3 protein, CDR3 DNA, J gene, V gene, D gene, clone size. The D gene is left open where the match is weak. The listing skips clone size in some rows; elsewhere it reads once, few, many or a size class.

cdr3_aa: CASSSPAQGYYGYTF
cdr3_nt: TGTGCCAGCAGCTCCCCCGCACAGGGATACTATGGCTACACCTTC
j_call: TRBJ1-2
v_call: TRBV27
d_call: .
clone_size: .

cdr3_aa: CASSAGTGRIVRGNTEAFF
cdr3_nt: TGTGCCAGCAGCGCCGGGACAGGGAGAATAGTGAGGGGGAACACTGAAGCTTTCTTT
j_call: TRBJ1-1
v_call: TRBV5-6
d_call: TRBD1
clone_size: .

cdr3_aa: CASSLDGRGTDTQYF
cdr3_nt: TGCGCCAGCAGCTTGGACGGCCGAGGGACAGATACGCAGTATTTT
j_call: TRBJ2-3
v_call: TRBV5-1
d_call: .
clone_size: once

cdr3_aa: CASSQEGSNTGELFF
cdr3_nt: TGCGCCAGCAGCCAGGAGGGATCAAACACCGGGGAGCTGTTTTTT
j_call: TRBJ2-2
v_call: TRBV5-1
d_call: .
clone_size: .

cdr3_aa: CASSLSTSGPYEQYF
cdr3_nt: TGTGCCAGCAGCTTATCGACTAGCGGCCCATACGAGCAGTACTTC
j_call: TRBJ2-7
v_call: TRBV7-8
d_call: TRBD2
clone_size: .

cdr3_aa: CASSPPNRFYEQYF
cdr3_nt: TGTGCCAGCTCACCACCAAACAGATTTTACGAGCAGTACTTC
j_call: TRBJ2-7
v_call: TRBV18
d_call: .
clone_size: .

cdr3_aa: CASSPGAGGPNTGELFF
cdr3_nt: TGCGCCAGCAGCCCCGGAGCGGGAGGGCCCAACACCGGGGAGCTGTTTTTT
j_call: TRBJ2-2
v_call: TRBV5-1
d_call: TRBD2
clone_size: .

cdr3_aa: CASVGTSGVSSYNEQFF
cdr3_nt: TGCGCCAGCGTGGGGACTAGCGGGGTAAGCTCCTACAATGAGCAGTTCTTC
j_call: TRBJ2-1
v_call: TRBV5-1
d_call: TRBD2
clone_size: .

cdr3_aa: CASSLRNSPLHF
cdr3_nt: TGTGCCAGCAGTTTGCGGAATTCACCCCTCCACTTT
j_call: TRBJ1-6
v_call: TRBV28
d_call: .
clone_size: .

cdr3_aa: CAWRLTGLGETQYF
cdr3_nt: TGTGCCTGGAGGCTTACAGGGCTTGGAGAGACCCAGTACTTC
j_call: TRBJ2-5
v_call: TRBV30
d_call: .
clone_size: .

cdr3_aa: CASSIGSGLYEQYF
cdr3_nt: TGTGCCAGCAGTATAGGCAGCGGGTTATACGAGCAGTACTTC
j_call: TRBJ2-7
v_call: TRBV6-2/TRBV6-3
d_call: .
clone_size: .

cdr3_aa: CASSRSGTANTEAFF
cdr3_nt: TGTGCCAGCAGCAGATCCGGGACAGCGAACACTGAAGCTTTCTTT
j_call: TRBJ1-1
v_call: TRBV11-2
d_call: TRBD1
clone_size: .

cdr3_aa: CASSSRLAGGDTQYF
cdr3_nt: TGTGCCAGCAGTTCCAGACTAGCGGGAGGGGATACGCAGTATTTT
j_call: TRBJ2-3
v_call: TRBV27
d_call: TRBD2
clone_size: .

cdr3_aa: CASSVGQGRVNTEAFF
cdr3_nt: TGTGCCAGTAGTGTCGGACAGGGGAGGGTAAACACTGAAGCTTTCTTT
j_call: TRBJ1-1
v_call: TRBV19
d_call: TRBD1
clone_size: .

cdr3_aa: CASSELDSTDTQYF
cdr3_nt: TGTGCCAGCAGTGAACTGGACTCCACAGATACGCAGTATTTT
j_call: TRBJ2-3
v_call: TRBV28
d_call: .
clone_size: .

cdr3_aa: CASRLGQEATGELFF
cdr3_nt: TGTGCCAGCAGACTGGGACAGGAAGCCACCGGGGAGCTGTTTTTT
j_call: TRBJ2-2
v_call: TRBV27
d_call: TRBD1
clone_size: .

cdr3_aa: CASSQETGGSDTEAFF
cdr3_nt: TGCGCCAGCAGCCAAGAAACAGGGGGGTCGGACACTGAAGCTTTCTTT
j_call: TRBJ1-1
v_call: TRBV4-1
d_call: TRBD1
clone_size: .

cdr3_aa: CASSQALNTGELFF
cdr3_nt: TGTGCCAGCAGCCAAGCCTTGAACACCGGGGAGCTGTTTTTT
j_call: TRBJ2-2
v_call: TRBV4-2
d_call: .
clone_size: once

cdr3_aa: CAWSVEQGARNYGYTF
cdr3_nt: TGTGCCTGGAGTGTAGAGCAGGGGGCGCGGAACTATGGCTACACCTTC
j_call: TRBJ1-2
v_call: TRBV30
d_call: TRBD1
clone_size: .

cdr3_aa: CATSDLLFIEDTEAFF
cdr3_nt: TGTGCCACCAGTGATCTTCTCTTTATCGAGGACACTGAAGCTTTCTTT
j_call: TRBJ1-1
v_call: TRBV24-1
d_call: .
clone_size: few

cdr3_aa: CASSGGQGLVDEQYF
cdr3_nt: TGCGCCAGCAGCGGGGGACAGGGACTTGTCGACGAGCAGTACTTC
j_call: TRBJ2-7
v_call: TRBV5-1
d_call: TRBD1
clone_size: few

cdr3_aa: CASSRRTGGGIGGYTF
cdr3_nt: TGTGCCAGCAGTCGTAGGACAGGGGGCGGGATCGGTGGCTACACCTTC
j_call: TRBJ1-2
v_call: TRBV9
d_call: TRBD1
clone_size: .

cdr3_aa: CATSSGLAGGRMETQYF
cdr3_nt: TGTGCCACCAGCTCGGGACTAGCGGGAGGGAGGATGGAGACCCAGTACTTC
j_call: TRBJ2-5
v_call: TRBV15
d_call: TRBD2
clone_size: .

cdr3_aa: CASSPPVAGPARGYNSPLHF
cdr3_nt: TGTGCCAGCTCACCACCGGTGGCAGGGCCGGCACGCGGCTATAATTCACCCCTCCACTTT
j_call: TRBJ1-6
v_call: TRBV18
d_call: .
clone_size: .

cdr3_aa: CASSRGTSGFTGELFF
cdr3_nt: TGTGCCAGCAGCCGAGGGACTAGCGGGTTCACCGGGGAGCTGTTTTTT
j_call: TRBJ2-2
v_call: TRBV7-8
d_call: TRBD2
clone_size: .

cdr3_aa: CASSLGLAGGPLQETQYF
cdr3_nt: TGTGCCAGCAGCCTGGGACTAGCGGGAGGGCCCCTCCAAGAGACCCAGTACTTC
j_call: TRBJ2-5
v_call: TRBV4-2
d_call: TRBD2
clone_size: .

cdr3_aa: CASSYDRSYNEQFF
cdr3_nt: TGTGCCAGCAGCTACGACAGATCCTACAATGAGCAGTTCTTC
j_call: TRBJ2-1
v_call: TRBV7-9
d_call: .
clone_size: few

cdr3_aa: CASSEQENTEAFF
cdr3_nt: TGTGCCAGCAGTGAACAGGAGAACACTGAAGCTTTCTTT
j_call: TRBJ1-1
v_call: TRBV6-1
d_call: .
clone_size: few

cdr3_aa: CATSDLYPSGYNEQFF
cdr3_nt: TGTGCCACCAGTGATTTGTATCCTAGCGGGTACAATGAGCAGTTCTTC
j_call: TRBJ2-1
v_call: TRBV24-1
d_call: TRBD2
clone_size: .

cdr3_aa: CASSLATGQGYVAFF
cdr3_nt: TGTGCCAGCAGCTTAGCGACGGGACAGGGTTATGTAGCTTTCTTT
j_call: TRBJ1-1
v_call: TRBV7-9
d_call: TRBD1
clone_size: .

cdr3_aa: CASSLGQVYGYTF
cdr3_nt: TGCGCCAGCAGCTTGGGACAGGTCTATGGCTACACCTTC
j_call: TRBJ1-2
v_call: TRBV5-1
d_call: .
clone_size: .

cdr3_aa: CASSYPSGQGIGEQYF
cdr3_nt: TGTGCCAGCAGTTACCCCTCAGGACAGGGGATCGGCGAGCAGTACTTC
j_call: TRBJ2-7
v_call: TRBV6-5
d_call: TRBD1
clone_size: once

cdr3_aa: CASNVFLGTSGTLEQFF
cdr3_nt: TGTGCCAGCAATGTTTTTTTAGGGACTAGCGGGACTTTAGAGCAGTTCTTC
j_call: TRBJ2-1
v_call: TRBV2
d_call: TRBD2
clone_size: .

cdr3_aa: CASSGKGQGALPYGYTF
cdr3_nt: TGTGCCAGCAGTGGGAAGGGACAGGGGGCGCTTCCATATGGCTACACCTTC
j_call: TRBJ1-2
v_call: TRBV28
d_call: TRBD1
clone_size: .

cdr3_aa: CASTRDRGYNEQFF
cdr3_nt: TGTGCCAGTACACGGGACAGGGGTTACAATGAGCAGTTCTTC
j_call: TRBJ2-1
v_call: TRBV19
d_call: TRBD1
clone_size: .

cdr3_aa: CASTRLASYNEQFF
cdr3_nt: TGTGCCAGCACCCGACTTGCCTCCTACAATGAGCAGTTCTTC
j_call: TRBJ2-1
v_call: TRBV5-4
d_call: .
clone_size: few

cdr3_aa: CAWNPGGAGELFF
cdr3_nt: TGTGCCTGGAACCCCGGGGGGGCCGGGGAGCTGTTTTTT
j_call: TRBJ2-2
v_call: TRBV30
d_call: TRBD2
clone_size: .

cdr3_aa: CARSMGQSNANTDTQYF
cdr3_nt: TGTGCCAGGTCCATGGGACAATCTAACGCAAACACAGATACGCAGTATTTT
j_call: TRBJ2-3
v_call: TRBV2
d_call: .
clone_size: .

cdr3_aa: CASSQDGSGSQETQYF
cdr3_nt: TGTGCCAGCAGCCAAGATGGGAGCGGGAGCCAAGAGACCCAGTACTTC
j_call: TRBJ2-5
v_call: TRBV4-2
d_call: TRBD2
clone_size: .

cdr3_aa: CASSFLAGGISDTQYF
cdr3_nt: TGTGCCAGCAGTTTCTTAGCGGGAGGCATTTCAGATACGCAGTATTTT
j_call: TRBJ2-3
v_call: TRBV6-5
d_call: TRBD2
clone_size: .

cdr3_aa: CASTQGLAGADEQFF
cdr3_nt: TGTGCCAGCACCCAGGGACTAGCGGGAGCGGATGAGCAGTTCTTC
j_call: TRBJ2-1
v_call: TRBV13
d_call: TRBD2
clone_size: .

cdr3_aa: CASSLRQGATGELFF
cdr3_nt: TGTGCCAGCAGCTTGCGACAGGGGGCGACCGGGGAGCTGTTTTTT
j_call: TRBJ2-2
v_call: TRBV5-4
d_call: TRBD1
clone_size: .

cdr3_aa: CASSPGGGPGTDTQYF
cdr3_nt: TGCGCCAGCAGCCCAGGAGGGGGCCCTGGCACAGATACGCAGTATTTT
j_call: TRBJ2-3
v_call: TRBV5-1
d_call: .
clone_size: .

cdr3_aa: CASSELGGGTGELFF
cdr3_nt: TGTGCCAGCAGTGAACTTGGGGGGGGAACCGGGGAGCTGTTTTTT
j_call: TRBJ2-2
v_call: TRBV6-1
d_call: TRBD2
clone_size: .

cdr3_aa: CASSPGQGSTDTQYF
cdr3_nt: TGTGCCAGCTCACCAGGCCAGGGGAGCACAGATACGCAGTATTTT
j_call: TRBJ2-3
v_call: TRBV18
d_call: .
clone_size: .

cdr3_aa: CASSPQAQRYNEQFF
cdr3_nt: TGTGCCAGCAGTCCCCAAGCACAGCGGTACAATGAGCAGTTCTTC
j_call: TRBJ2-1
v_call: TRBV28
d_call: .
clone_size: .

cdr3_aa: CASSEVGFYGYTF
cdr3_nt: TGTGCCAGCAGTGAAGTGGGCTTCTATGGCTACACCTTC
j_call: TRBJ1-2
v_call: TRBV6-1
d_call: .
clone_size: once

cdr3_aa: CASRTGSTGELFF
cdr3_nt: TGCGCCAGCAGGACAGGGAGCACCGGGGAGCTGTTTTTT
j_call: TRBJ2-2
v_call: TRBV5-1
d_call: TRBD1
clone_size: .

cdr3_aa: CASSVTMSRYSNQPQHF
cdr3_nt: TGTGCCAGCAGCGTTACTATGTCGAGGTATAGCAATCAGCCCCAGCATTTT
j_call: TRBJ1-5
v_call: TRBV5-8
d_call: .
clone_size: .

cdr3_aa: CASSFHVGQGLGGANVLTF
cdr3_nt: TGTGCCAGCAGTTTCCACGTGGGACAGGGACTTGGAGGGGCCAACGTCCTGACTTTC
j_call: TRBJ2-6
v_call: TRBV6-2/TRBV6-3
d_call: TRBD1
clone_size: .

cdr3_aa: CASSLRGNYEQYF
cdr3_nt: TGTGCCAGCAGCTTACGGGGGAACTACGAGCAGTACTTC
j_call: TRBJ2-7
v_call: TRBV11-3
d_call: .
clone_size: .

cdr3_aa: CASSGTGGQPQHF
cdr3_nt: TGCGCCAGCAGTGGGACAGGCGGGCAGCCCCAGCATTTT
j_call: TRBJ1-5
v_call: TRBV10-2
d_call: TRBD1
clone_size: .

cdr3_aa: CASSQDRVLRDRQGGNEQFF
cdr3_nt: TGCGCCAGCAGCCAAGATCGAGTCCTCCGCGACAGGCAGGGTGGAAATGAGCAGTTCTTC
j_call: TRBJ2-1
v_call: TRBV4-1
d_call: .
clone_size: .